This T cell receptor beta chain was obtained from a study of early T cells in non-severe SARS-CoV-2 infection (dated by TCRdb to the early 2020s). Regarding the research as a whole: Because TCR sequencing was done on bulk RNA from unsorted whole blood, the alpha and beta chains could not be paired.

The CDR3 holds 15 amino acids from the cysteine to the phenylalanine. Just the 45-base CDR3 DNA is kept, in frame starting at base 1. V is clipped by 1 base and J by 9 bases, and the sequence between their germline boundaries is 16 bases long. CDR1 LGHDT and CDR2 YNNKEL were looked up in the germline V gene (reference sequence). Library creation used 5' RACE. TCRdb records NextSeq 500 as the sequencer. Unique molecular identifiers were attached to individual cDNA molecules in the TCR library protocol so that sequencing error and PCR bias could be corrected. Both TCR alpha and beta chains were sequenced, and tight co-correlation was observed between alpha and beta sequence abundances in each sample. On the authors' methods: Decombinator V4 was used to annotate the V gene, J gene and CDR3 of the TCR sequences. Expanded TCRs were defined as changing significantly between any two time points under a Poisson model with p below 0.0001. TCR abundances were normalised to the total number of TCRs sequenced per sample and expressed as counts per million. MAIT TCRs were defined by TRAV1-2 paired with TRAJ12, TRAJ20 or TRAJ33, and iNKT TCRs by TRAV10 paired with TRAJ18. A search of VDJdb, accessed on 1 November 2021, was run for TCRs annotated to CMV, EBV and SARS-CoV-2, with TCRs annotated for multiple antigens excluded. TCRdb reworked the public reads: Q25 trimming with fastp, MiXCR clone assembly, productive beta chains retained. Rows with a matching CDR3 protein are joined into one entry that keeps the most common DNA and genes. The V and J calls follow TCRdb's processing rather than the paper's. The sample table contains 70,000 to 90,000 distinct CDR3 sequences; only one count was recorded for around 11% of them. The leading ten clones occupy 4.7% of the sample.

A remark on this clonotype: Its antigen target is currently unknown. Per-base qualities were not stored, and no clone one base away is much larger.

The paper's findings and limits, for the study overall: Matching against VDJdb was skewed toward anti-spike CD8 responses, likely underestimated virus-specific expansions, and missed private and CD4 specificities.

Set within a cohort of healthcare workers in London, UK, this nested case-control study involved weekly PCR testing of nasopharyngeal swabs along with blood sampling. Healthcare workers were recruited between 23 and 31 March 2020, during the week of the UK lockdown, and were followed weekly for up to about 15 weeks. The sample was whole blood. This chain is built from TRBV3-1 and TRBJ2-1; 5 matching bases give a weak D call of TRBD1. The sequence was obtained from an adult who was a healthcare worker with PCR-confirmed SARS-CoV-2 infection or an uninfected control (not recorded which). The CDR3 reads CASSQVSGSRAEQFF. The DNA sequence is as follows: TGTGCCAGCAGCCAAGTTTCAGGGTCCAGGGCTGAGCAGTTCTTC.